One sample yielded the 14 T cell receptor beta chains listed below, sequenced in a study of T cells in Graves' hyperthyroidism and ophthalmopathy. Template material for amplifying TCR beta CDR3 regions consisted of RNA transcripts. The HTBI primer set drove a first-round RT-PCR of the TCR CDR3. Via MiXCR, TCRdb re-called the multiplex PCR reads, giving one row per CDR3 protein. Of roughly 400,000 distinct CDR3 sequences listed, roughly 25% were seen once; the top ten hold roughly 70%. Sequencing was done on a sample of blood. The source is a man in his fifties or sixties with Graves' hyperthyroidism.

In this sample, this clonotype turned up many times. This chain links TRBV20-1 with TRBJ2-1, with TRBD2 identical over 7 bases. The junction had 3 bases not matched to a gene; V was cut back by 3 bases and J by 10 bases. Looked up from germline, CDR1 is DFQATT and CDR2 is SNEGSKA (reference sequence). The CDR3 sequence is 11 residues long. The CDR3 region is CSASGGDEQFF. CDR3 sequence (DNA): TGCAGTGCTAGTGGGGGGGACGAGCAGTTCTTC.

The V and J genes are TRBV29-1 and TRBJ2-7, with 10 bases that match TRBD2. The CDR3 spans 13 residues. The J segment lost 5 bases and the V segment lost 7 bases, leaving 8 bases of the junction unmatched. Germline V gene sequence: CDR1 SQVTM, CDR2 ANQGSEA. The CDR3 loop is CSGVLAGVNEQYF. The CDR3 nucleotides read TGCAGCGGGGTTCTAGCGGGAGTCAACGAGCAGTACTTC.

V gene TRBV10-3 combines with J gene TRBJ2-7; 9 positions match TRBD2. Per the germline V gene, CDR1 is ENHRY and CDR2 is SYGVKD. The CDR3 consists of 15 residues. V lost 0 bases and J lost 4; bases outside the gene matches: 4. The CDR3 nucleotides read TGTGCCATCAGTGAGTCGACTAGCGGCTCTTACGAGCAGTACTTC. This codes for CAISESTSGSYEQYF.

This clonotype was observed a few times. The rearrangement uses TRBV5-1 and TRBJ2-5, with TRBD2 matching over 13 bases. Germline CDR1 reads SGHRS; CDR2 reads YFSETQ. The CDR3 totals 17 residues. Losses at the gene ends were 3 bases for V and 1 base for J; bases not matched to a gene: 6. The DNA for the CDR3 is TGCGCCAGCAGCTCGGGACTAGCGGGGACCCTCCAAGAGACCCAGTACTTC. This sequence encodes CASSSGLAGTLQETQYF. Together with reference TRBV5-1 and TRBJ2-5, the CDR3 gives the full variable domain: KAGVTQTPRYLIKTRGQQVTLSCSPISGHRSVSWYQQTPGQGLQFLFEYFSETQRNKGNFPGRFSGRQFSNSRSEMNVSTLELGDSALYLCASSSGLAGTLQETQYFGPGTRLLVL.

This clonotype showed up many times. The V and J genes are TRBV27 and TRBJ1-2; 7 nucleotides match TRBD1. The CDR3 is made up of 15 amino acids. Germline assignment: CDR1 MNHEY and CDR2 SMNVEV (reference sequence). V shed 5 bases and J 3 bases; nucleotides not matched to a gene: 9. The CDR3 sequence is CASSVTGDADYGYTF. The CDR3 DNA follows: TGTGCCAGCAGTGTTACAGGGGATGCGGACTATGGCTACACCTTC.

The CDR3 bases are TGCAGTGCTAAGGTTAGAGATACGCAGTATTTT. Encoded protein: CSAKVRDTQYF. The chain recombines TRBV20-1 with TRBJ2-3, with D unclear. V was trimmed by 4 bases and J by 5 bases, leaving 7 bases between them. The germline CDR1 and CDR2 sequences are DFQATT and SNEGSKA (reference sequence). This CDR3 contains 11 residues.

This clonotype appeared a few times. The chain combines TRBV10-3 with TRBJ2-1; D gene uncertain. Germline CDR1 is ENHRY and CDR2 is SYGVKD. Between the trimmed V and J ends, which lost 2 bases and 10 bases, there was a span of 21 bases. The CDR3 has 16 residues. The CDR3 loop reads CAISEGKASRINEQFF. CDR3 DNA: TGTGCCATCAGTGAGGGAAAGGCTAGTCGCATCAACGAGCAGTTCTTC.

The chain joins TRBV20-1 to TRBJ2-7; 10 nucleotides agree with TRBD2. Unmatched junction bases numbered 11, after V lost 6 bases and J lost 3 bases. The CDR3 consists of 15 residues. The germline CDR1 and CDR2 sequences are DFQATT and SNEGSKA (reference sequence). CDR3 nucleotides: TGCAGTGCCGAGGAAGGGGCTAGCGGGAGCTACGAGCAGTACTTC. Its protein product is CSAEEGASGSYEQYF.

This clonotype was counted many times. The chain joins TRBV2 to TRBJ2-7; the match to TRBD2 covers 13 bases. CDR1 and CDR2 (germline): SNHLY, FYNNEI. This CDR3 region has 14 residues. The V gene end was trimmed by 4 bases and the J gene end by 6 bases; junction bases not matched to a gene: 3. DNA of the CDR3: TGTGCCAGCAGTGGACTAGCGGGAGGTTTCGAGCAGTACTTC. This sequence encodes CASSGLAGGFEQYF. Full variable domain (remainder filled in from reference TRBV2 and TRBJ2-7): EPEVTQTPSHQVTQMGQEVILRCVPISNHLYFYWYRQILGQKVEFLVSFYNNEISEKSEIFDDQFSVERPDGSNFTLKIRSTKLEDSAMYFCASSGLAGGFEQYFGPGTRLTVT.

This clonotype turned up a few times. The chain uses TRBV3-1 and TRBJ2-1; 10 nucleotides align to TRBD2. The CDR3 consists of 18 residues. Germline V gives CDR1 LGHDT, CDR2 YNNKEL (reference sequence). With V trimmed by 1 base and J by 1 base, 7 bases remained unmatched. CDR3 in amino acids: CASSQGSGRALSYNEQFF. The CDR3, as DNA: TGTGCCAGCAGCCAAGGCAGCGGGAGGGCTCTGTCCTACAATGAGCAGTTCTTC.

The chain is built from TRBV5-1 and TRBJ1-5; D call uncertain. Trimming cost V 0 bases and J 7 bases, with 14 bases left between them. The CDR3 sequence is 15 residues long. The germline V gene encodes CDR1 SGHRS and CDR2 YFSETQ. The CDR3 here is CASSLGSREGQPQHF. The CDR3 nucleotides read TGCGCCAGCAGCTTGGGGAGTAGGGAAGGGCAGCCCCAGCATTTT.

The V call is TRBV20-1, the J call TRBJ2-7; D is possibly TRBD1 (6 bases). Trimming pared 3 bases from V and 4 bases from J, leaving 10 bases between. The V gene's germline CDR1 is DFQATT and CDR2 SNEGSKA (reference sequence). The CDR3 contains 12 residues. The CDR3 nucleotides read TGCAGTGCTAGCAACAGGGAATACGAGCAGTACTTC. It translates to CSASNREYEQYF.

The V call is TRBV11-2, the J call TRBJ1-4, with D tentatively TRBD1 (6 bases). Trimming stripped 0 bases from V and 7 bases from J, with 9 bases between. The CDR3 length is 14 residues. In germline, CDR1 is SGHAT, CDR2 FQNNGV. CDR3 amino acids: CASSLDQGFEKLFF. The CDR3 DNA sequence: TGTGCCAGCAGCTTAGATCAGGGGTTTGAAAAACTGTTTTTT.

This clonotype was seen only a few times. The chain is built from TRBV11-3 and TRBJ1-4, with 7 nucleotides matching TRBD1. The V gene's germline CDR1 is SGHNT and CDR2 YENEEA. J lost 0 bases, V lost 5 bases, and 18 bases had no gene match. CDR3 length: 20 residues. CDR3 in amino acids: CASSRKGGTATLATNEKLFF. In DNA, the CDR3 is TGTGCCAGCAGCCGGAAGGGGGGGACAGCGACTCTTGCAACTAATGAAAAACTGTTTTTT.